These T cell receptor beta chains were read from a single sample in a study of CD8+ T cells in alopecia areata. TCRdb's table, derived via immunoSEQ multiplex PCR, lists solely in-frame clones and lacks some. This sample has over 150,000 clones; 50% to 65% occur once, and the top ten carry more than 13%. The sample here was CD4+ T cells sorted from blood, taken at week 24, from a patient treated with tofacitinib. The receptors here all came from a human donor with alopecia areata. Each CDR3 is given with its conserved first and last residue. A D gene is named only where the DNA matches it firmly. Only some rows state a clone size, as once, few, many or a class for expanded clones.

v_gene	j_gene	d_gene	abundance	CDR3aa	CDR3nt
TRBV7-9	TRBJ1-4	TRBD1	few	CASSIGLGQRNEKLFF	TGTGCCAGCAGCATCGGGTTGGGACAGCGAAATGAAAAACTGTTTTTT
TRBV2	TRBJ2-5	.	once	CASNDGELQETQYF	TGTGCCAGCAACGACGGGGAACTGCAAGAGACCCAGTACTTC
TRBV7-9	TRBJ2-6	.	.	CASSHDDTGANVLTF	TGTGCCAGCAGCCACGACGACACCGGGGCCAACGTCCTGACTTTC
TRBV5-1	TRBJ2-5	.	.	CASSLGGGGDQETQYF	TGCGCCAGCAGCTTGGGGGGAGGGGGGGACCAAGAGACCCAGTACTTC
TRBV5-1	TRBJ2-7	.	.	CASSLGAYEQYF	TGCGCCAGCAGCTTGGGGGCCTACGAGCAGTACTTC
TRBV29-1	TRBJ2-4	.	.	CSAGRGTIQYF	TGCAGCGCTGGTAGAGGAACCATTCAGTACTTC
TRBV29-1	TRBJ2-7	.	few	CSVLNRGSGYEQYF	TGCAGCGTTCTCAATCGGGGCTCCGGATACGAGCAGTACTTC
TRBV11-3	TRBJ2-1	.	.	CASSLTSGRSSYNEQFF	TGTGCCAGCAGCTTAACGTCTGGCAGGAGCTCCTACAATGAGCAGTTCTTC
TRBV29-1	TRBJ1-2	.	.	CSVARRTDTNYGYTF	TGCAGCGTTGCTCGAAGGACAGACACTAACTATGGCTACACCTTC
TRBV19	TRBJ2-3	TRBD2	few	CASSLISGGADTQYF	TGTGCCAGTAGCCTAATCAGCGGGGGGGCAGATACGCAGTATTTT
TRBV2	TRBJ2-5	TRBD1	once	CASTNRGVQETQYF	TGTGCCAGCACTAACAGGGGGGTCCAAGAGACCCAGTACTTC
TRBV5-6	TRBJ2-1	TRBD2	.	CASSPGTIYEQFF	TGTGCCAGCAGCCCGGGGACTATCTATGAGCAGTTCTTC
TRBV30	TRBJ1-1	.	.	CAWTAGVANTEAFF	TGTGCCTGGACGGCAGGGGTGGCGAACACTGAAGCTTTCTTT
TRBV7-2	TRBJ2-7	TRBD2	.	CASSIGTRDYEQYF	TGTGCCAGCAGCATCGGGACTAGAGACTACGAGCAGTACTTC
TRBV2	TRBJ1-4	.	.	CASTALATGGREKLFF	TGTGCCAGCACCGCCCTAGCGACAGGCGGTCGTGAAAAACTGTTTTTT
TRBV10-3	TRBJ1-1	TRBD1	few	CAIRQGASGTEAFF	TGTGCCATCAGACAGGGGGCATCAGGCACTGAAGCTTTCTTT
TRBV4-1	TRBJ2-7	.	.	CASSQGWGATMREQYF	TGCGCCAGCAGCCAAGGGTGGGGAGCGACCATGCGGGAGCAGTACTTC
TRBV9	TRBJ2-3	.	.	CASSVASTSTDTQYF	TGTGCCAGCAGCGTAGCATCGACAAGCACAGATACGCAGTATTTT
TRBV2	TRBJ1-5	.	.	CASRLNQPQHF	TGTGCCAGCAGGCTAAATCAGCCCCAGCATTTT
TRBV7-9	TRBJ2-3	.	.	CASSSDSDTQYF	TGTGCCAGCAGCTCTGACTCTGATACGCAGTATTTT
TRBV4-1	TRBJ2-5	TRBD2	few	CASSQNSGTRGETQYF	TGCGCCAGCAGCCAAAACTCCGGGACTAGGGGGGAGACCCAGTACTTC
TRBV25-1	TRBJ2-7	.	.	CASSGGQRLYEQYF	TGTGCCAGCAGTGGCGGACAGCGCCTGTACGAGCAGTACTTC
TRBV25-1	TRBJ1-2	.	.	CASSDIVGANYGYTF	TGTGCCAGCAGTGATATAGTGGGTGCTAACTATGGCTACACCTTC
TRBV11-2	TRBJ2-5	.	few	CASSPKETQYF	TGTGCCAGCAGCCCGAAAGAGACCCAGTACTTC
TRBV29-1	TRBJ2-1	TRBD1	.	CSVGLRDRYNEQFF	TGCAGCGTTGGACTTCGGGACAGATACAATGAGCAGTTCTTC
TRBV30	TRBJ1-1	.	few	CAWSGTDKAFF	TGTGCCTGGAGTGGGACAGATAAAGCTTTCTTT
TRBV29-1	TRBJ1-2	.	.	CSATQGSHYGYTF	TGCAGCGCTACGCAGGGGTCACACTATGGCTACACCTTC
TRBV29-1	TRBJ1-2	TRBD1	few	CSGLYRGDGYTF	TGCAGCGGGCTCTACAGGGGGGACGGCTACACCTTC
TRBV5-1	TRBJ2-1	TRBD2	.	CASSLELGGEGEQFF	TGCGCCAGCAGCTTGGAACTAGGTGGGGAGGGTGAGCAGTTCTTC
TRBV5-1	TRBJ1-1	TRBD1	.	CASSRRQGEGNTEAFF	TGCGCCAGCTCTCGTCGACAGGGCGAAGGTAACACTGAAGCTTTCTTT
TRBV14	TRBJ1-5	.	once	CASSQELNQPQHF	TGTGCCAGCAGCCAAGAATTGAATCAGCCCCAGCATTTT
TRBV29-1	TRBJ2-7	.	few	CSVATDFSYEQYF	TGCAGCGTTGCGACGGATTTTTCCTACGAGCAGTACTTC
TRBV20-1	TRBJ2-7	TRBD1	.	CSARDSYEQYF	TGCAGTGCCCGGGACAGCTACGAGCAGTACTTC